Below are 22 T cell receptor beta chains sequenced from a single sample in a study of shared clonotypes between healthy human individuals (dated by TCRdb to the early 2020s). For the CD8 naive samples, CD45RO-negative cells were positively selected for CCR7, yielding a CD45RA+CCR7+ population from which TemRA cells were excluded. Libraries were prepared through the immunoSEQ multiplex PCR assay. TCRdb obtained this table from immuneACCESS and retained in-frame rearrangements with V and J assigned. These tables miss some clones; where compared with another copy, unresolved V genes account for less than half of the shortfall, and the remainder is unexplained. For this sample the table gives about 800,000 clones, of which about 97% were detected only once. The top ten hold around 0.25% of the sample. Sequencing used naive CD8+ T cells sorted from blood. The label giving this sample's cell subset or site can be read as: CD45RA+CCR7+. These receptors all come from a man aged 25 to 45 in good health.

The chain combines TRBV10-3 with TRBJ2-1; D not resolved. The CDR3 spans 14 residues. CDR1 is ENHRY and CDR2 is SYGVKD in the germline V gene. V was trimmed by 2 bases and J by 3 bases, leaving 8 bases between them. CDR3 in DNA: TGTGCCATCAGTGAGGGTCGAAACTACAATGAGCAGTTCTTC. Protein: CAISEGRNYNEQFF.

The V gene is TRBV5-1, the J gene TRBJ2-1; no clear D. The CDR3 has 12 amino acids. CDR1 is SGHRS, CDR2 YFSETQ, per germline. Trimming took off 3 bases at V and 8 bases at J, with 9 bases between the two ends. The CDR3, as DNA: TGCGCCAGCAGCTCCTATACCGATGAGCAGTTCTTC. It translates to CASSSYTDEQFF.

Only one count was recorded for this clone. The rearrangement uses TRBV4-2 and TRBJ1-3; D gene unclear. The germline V gene has CDR1 LGHNA and CDR2 YNFKEQ. Trimming shortened V by 3 bases and J by 0 bases, and 12 bases separated the two germline ends. The CDR3 covers 16 residues. The CDR3 DNA reads TGTGCCAGCAGCCAGGTTGGTGAAGGCTCTGGAAACACCATATATTTT. It yields the protein CASSQVGEGSGNTIYF.

On this clone itself: The junction departs from germline at one end; a sequencing error may be responsible. The DNA for the CDR3 is TGTGCCAGCAGTGGGAACCGGGACAGGATATTC. Encoded protein: CASSGNRDRIF. The J gene is TRBJ2-7, the V gene TRBV2; 8 bases line up with TRBD1. This CDR3 contains 11 residues. Germline CDR1 reads SNHLY; CDR2 reads FYNNEI.

The chain's CDR3 is CASSRQYEQYF. CDR3 in DNA: TGTGCCAGCAGCCGACAGTACGAGCAGTACTTC. J is TRBJ2-7 and V is TRBV7-9; D is possibly TRBD1 (5 bases). V was trimmed by 5 bases and J by 4 bases, leaving 6 bases between them. This CDR3 is 11 amino acids long. Germline V gene lookup returns CDR1 SEHNR and CDR2 FQNEAQ (reference sequence). Full variable domain (missing parts from reference TRBV7-9 and TRBJ2-7): DTGVSQNPRHKITKRGQNVTFRCDPISEHNRLYWYRQTLGQGPEFLTYFQNEAQLEKSRLLSDRFSAERPKGSFSTLEIQRTEQGDSAMYLCASSRQYEQYFGPGTRLTVT.

The chain combines TRBV15 with TRBJ2-2; D unclear. Germline CDR1 reads LNHNV; CDR2 reads YYDKDF (reference sequence). The V gene lost 3 bases and the J gene lost 2 bases, with 4 bases spanning the gap. This CDR3 region has 13 residues. The CDR3 coding sequence is TGTGCCACCAGCAGCCCAAACACCGGGGAGCTGTTTTTT. Its translation is CATSSPNTGELFF.

This clone came up once. The chain combines TRBV29-1 with TRBJ1-1, with D possibly TRBD1 on 6 matching bases. The ends were cut back, 5 bases at V and 6 bases at J, with 16 bases in the middle. The V gene's germline CDR1 is SQVTM and CDR2 ANQGSEA. There are 13 residues in the CDR3. The CDR3 reads CSVYTGTGAEAFF. The CDR3 DNA is TGCAGCGTTTATACAGGGACGGGGGCTGAAGCTTTCTTT.

The chain has TRBV7-6 and TRBJ2-3, with D possibly matching TRBD2 (5 bases). CDR1 and CDR2 (germline): SGHVS, FNYEAQ. The CDR3 extends over 14 amino acids. V was trimmed by 6 bases and J by 1 base, leaving 11 bases between them. CDR3 sequence: CASRAAVRTDTQYF. CDR3 DNA: TGTGCCAGCAGAGCAGCGGTTCGCACAGATACGCAGTATTTT. Full variable domain (rest looked up from reference TRBV7-6 and TRBJ2-3): GAGVSQSPRYKVTKRGQDVALRCDPISGHVSLYWYRQALGQGPEFLTYFNYEAQQDKSGLPNDRFSAERPEGSISTLTIQRTEQRDSAMYRCASRAAVRTDTQYFGPGTRLTVL.

The rearrangement uses TRBV10-2 and TRBJ2-7; 10 bases are shared with TRBD1. The CDR3 totals 12 residues. V was pared by 8 bases and J by 6 bases, with 4 bases of the junction left unmatched. Germline V gives CDR1 WSHSY, CDR2 SAAADI. This chain's CDR3 is CASRDRGLEQYF. CDR3 sequence (DNA): TGCGCCAGCCGGGACAGGGGTCTCGAGCAGTACTTC.

The chain uses TRBV27 and TRBJ2-3; tentatively, D is TRBD1 or TRBD2 (6 bases each). Germline CDR1 reads MNHEY; CDR2 reads SMNVEV (reference sequence). This CDR3 spans 14 amino acids. The V and J ends lost 2 bases and 6 bases respectively, with 12 bases between them. This CDR3 is CASSLPGAGDTQYF. In nucleotides, the CDR3 is TGTGCCAGCAGTTTACCGGGGGCCGGGGATACGCAGTATTTT.

Only one count was recorded for this clone. The chain employs TRBV14 and TRBJ2-7; a weak D match, TRBD2 (5 bases). V lost 4 bases to trimming and J lost 6 bases, with 16 bases between them. Germline V gene sequence: CDR1 SGHDN, CDR2 FVKESK. CDR3 length equals 14 residues. This chain's CDR3 is CASSRELLGREQYF. The CDR3 coding sequence is TGTGCCAGCAGCCGGGAGCTTCTAGGGCGCGAGCAGTACTTC.

CDR3 protein: CASSFGESNQPQHF. CDR3 DNA sequence: TGTGCCAGCAGTTTTGGAGAGAGCAATCAGCCCCAGCATTTT. The rearrangement uses TRBV27 and TRBJ1-5; D unresolved. Germline V lookup: CDR1 MNHEY, CDR2 SMNVEV (reference sequence). The CDR3 runs to 14 residues. Trimming stripped 3 bases from V and 1 base from J, with 7 bases between.

The V gene is TRBV7-2, the J gene TRBJ2-1; 9 bases match TRBD2. Trimming removed 6 bases from V and 3 bases from J; junction bases left unmatched: 6. From germline, CDR1 is SGHTA and CDR2 FQGNSA. The length of the CDR3 is 15 residues. CDR3 nucleotide sequence: TGTGCCAGCAGTTCCCTAGCGGGGTTCTACAATGAGCAGTTCTTC. It codes for CASSSLAGFYNEQFF.

The chain links TRBV19 to TRBJ2-7; TRBD1 aligns across 7 bases. The CDR3 is made up of 14 amino acids. Trimming removed 1 base from V and 6 bases from J; junction bases left unmatched: 6. Germline V gene lookup returns CDR1 LNHDA and CDR2 SQIVND (reference sequence). In nucleotides, the CDR3 is TGTGCCAGTAGTATAGGACAGGGCCTTTTCGAGCAGTACTTC. Translation gives CASSIGQGLFEQYF.

The chain links TRBV7-8 to TRBJ2-5; possible D gene TRBD2, 6 bases. Trimming cost V 0 bases and J 5 bases, with 7 bases left between them. Germline values: CDR1 SGHVS, CDR2 FQNEAQ. This CDR3 has 13 residues. CDR3 protein: CASSLALAETQYF. The CDR3 DNA is TGTGCCAGCAGCTTAGCACTAGCTGAGACCCAGTACTTC.

This clone has a single count. CDR3 in DNA: TGTGCCAGCAGTTCCGGGACTAGAGGATATGAGCAGTTCTTC. Translation gives CASSSGTRGYEQFF. The chain couples TRBV27 to TRBJ2-1, with 8 bases identical to TRBD2. In germline, CDR1 is MNHEY, CDR2 SMNVEV (reference sequence). This CDR3 has 14 residues. Trimming cost V 4 bases and J 8 bases; bases outside gene matches: 7.

V is TRBV6-6 and J is TRBJ2-1; D remains ambiguous. V was trimmed by 6 bases and J by 7 bases, leaving 7 bases between them. The CDR3 is made up of 11 amino acids. The germline CDR1 and CDR2 sequences are MNHNY and SVGAGI (reference sequence). As DNA, the CDR3 is TGTGCCAGCAGGGTGGGGAATGAGCAGTTCTTC. It translates to CASRVGNEQFF.

The gene calls are TRBV7-9 and TRBJ2-1; maybe TRBD1 (6 bases). CDR3 length equals 16 residues. The germline V and J ends were trimmed by 5 bases and 5 bases, with 19 bases remaining between them. Germline V gene sequence: CDR1 SEHNR, CDR2 FQNEAQ (reference sequence). In DNA form, the CDR3 reads TGTGCCAGCAGCACGAGGACAGTCCCCTTCAACAATGAGCAGTTCTTC. It translates to CASSTRTVPFNNEQFF.

The chain has TRBV5-4 and TRBJ2-5; D gene ambiguous. Trimming shortened V by 6 bases and J by 9 bases, and 21 bases separated the two germline ends. Germline CDR1 reads SGHNT; CDR2 reads YYREEE (reference sequence). The CDR3 totals 14 residues. CDR3 sequence: CASTTNYAPDAQYF. DNA of the CDR3: TGTGCCAGCACTACTAACTATGCTCCGGATGCCCAGTACTTC.

The rearrangement joins TRBV2 to TRBJ2-5; 8 bases are shared with TRBD2. V trimming: 5 bases; J trimming: 5 bases; junction bases outside the gene matches: 4. Germline assignment: CDR1 SNHLY and CDR2 FYNNEI. CDR3 length equals 13 residues. The CDR3 loop reads CASSKRERETQYF. DNA for the CDR3: TGTGCCAGCAGTAAGCGGGAGAGGGAGACCCAGTACTTC.

This clone was observed a single time. This chain uses TRBV13 with TRBJ2-1; D may be TRBD2 (6 bases). Trimming left V 1 base short and J 6 bases short, with 10 bases between. The CDR3 spans 14 residues. The germline V gene has CDR1 PRHDT and CDR2 FYEKMQ (reference sequence). The CDR3 DNA reads TGTGCCAGCAGCTTAGACCAGGGAGGCAATGAGCAGTTCTTC. Amino acid sequence: CASSLDQGGNEQFF. Full variable domain (outside the CDR3, taken from reference TRBV13 and TRBJ2-1): AAGVIQSPRHLIKEKRETATLKCYPIPRHDTVYWYQQGPGQDPQFLISFYEKMQSDKGSIPDRFSAQQFSDYHSELNMSSLELGDSALYFCASSLDQGGNEQFFGPGTRLTVL.

The gene calls are TRBV29-1 and TRBJ2-3; D is uncertain. CDR3 length: 10 residues. Germline V gene sequence: CDR1 SQVTM, CDR2 ANQGSEA. V lost 6 bases to trimming and J lost 9 bases, with 10 bases between them. CDR3 protein: CSVPFDTQYF. Written as DNA, the CDR3 is TGCAGCGTGCCCTTCGACACGCAGTATTTT.